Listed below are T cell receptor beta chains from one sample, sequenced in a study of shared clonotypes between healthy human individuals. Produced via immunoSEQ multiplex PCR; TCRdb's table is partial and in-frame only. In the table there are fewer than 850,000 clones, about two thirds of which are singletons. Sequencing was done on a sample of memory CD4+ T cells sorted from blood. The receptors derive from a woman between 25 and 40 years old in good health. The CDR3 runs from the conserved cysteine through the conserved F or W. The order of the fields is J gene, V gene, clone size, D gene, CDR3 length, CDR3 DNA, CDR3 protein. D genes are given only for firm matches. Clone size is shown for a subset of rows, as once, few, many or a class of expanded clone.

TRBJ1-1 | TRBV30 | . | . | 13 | TGTGCCTGGAGTTCCCGGGCGAACACTGAAGCTTTCTTT | CAWSSRANTEAFF
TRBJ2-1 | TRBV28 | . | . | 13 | TGTGCCAGCAGCCCAAGCTGGACCTCTGAGCAGTTCTTC | CASSPSWTSEQFF
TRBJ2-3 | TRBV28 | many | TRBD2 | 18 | TGTGCCAGCAGGTCAGGCCTGGGGACTAGGAGGACCACAGATACGCAGTATTTT | CASRSGLGTRRTTDTQYF
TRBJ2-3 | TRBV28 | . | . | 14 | TGTGCCAGCAGTTTGTCGGGGAGTCGAGATACGCAGTATTTT | CASSLSGSRDTQYF
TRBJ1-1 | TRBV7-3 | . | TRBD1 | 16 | TGTGCCAGCAGCCCAGGGACAGGGGTCGGGGGCACTGAAGCTTTCTTT | CASSPGTGVGGTEAFF
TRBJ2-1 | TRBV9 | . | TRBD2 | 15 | TGTGCCAGCAGCGTAGCCGGGAGGGAGAACAATGAGCAGTTCTTC | CASSVAGRENNEQFF
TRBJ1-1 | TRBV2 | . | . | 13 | TGTGCCTCATACCGGGACAAGAACACTGAAGCTTTCTTT | CASYRDKNTEAFF
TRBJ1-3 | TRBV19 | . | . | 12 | TGTGCCAGTAGTTCGTTTTCAAACACCATATATTTT | CASSSFSNTIYF
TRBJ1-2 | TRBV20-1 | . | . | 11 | TGCAGTGCTAGACCTCCAGCGGGCTACACCTTC | CSARPPAGYTF
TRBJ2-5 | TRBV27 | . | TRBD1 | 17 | TGTGCCAGCAGTTCACCCCAAGGGGGCAGTTGGCAAGAGACCCAGTACTTC | CASSSPQGGSWQETQYF
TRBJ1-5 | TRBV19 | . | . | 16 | TGTGCCAGTATCCCAACAGGGAACGTGGCCAATCAGCCCCAGCATTTT | CASIPTGNVANQPQHF
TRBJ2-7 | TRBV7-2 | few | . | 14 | TGTGCCAGCAGCTTAGCGTCAGGTTCCTACGAGCAGTACTTC | CASSLASGSYEQYF
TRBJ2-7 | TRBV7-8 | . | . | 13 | TGTGCCAGCAGCTTAGGTTTTAACTACGAGCAGTACTTC | CASSLGFNYEQYF
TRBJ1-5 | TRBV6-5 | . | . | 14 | TGTGCCAGCAGTTACTCGAGGAGGGCTCAGCCCCAGCATTTT | CASSYSRRAQPQHF
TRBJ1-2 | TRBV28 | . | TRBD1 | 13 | TGTGCCAGCAGTTCCGGGACAGACTATGGCTACACCTTC | CASSSGTDYGYTF
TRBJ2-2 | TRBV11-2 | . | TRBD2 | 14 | TGTGCCAGCAGTCTTTCACCAGGGACTAGTGGGCTGTTTTTT | CASSLSPGTSGLFF
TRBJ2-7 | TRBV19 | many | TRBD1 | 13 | TGTGCCAGCCGGGGACAGGGATCCTACGAGCAGTACTTC | CASRGQGSYEQYF
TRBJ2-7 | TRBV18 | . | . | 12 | TGTGCCAGCTCACCGTCGTCAGACGAGCAGTACTTC | CASSPSSDEQYF
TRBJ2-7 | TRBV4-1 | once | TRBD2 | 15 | TGCGCCAGCAGCCAAGGACTAGCGGCCGGTTACGAGCAGTACTTC | CASSQGLAAGYEQYF
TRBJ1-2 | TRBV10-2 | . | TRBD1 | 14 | TGCGCCAGCAGAGAGGGACAGACCAGTGGTGGCTACACCTTC | CASREGQTSGGYTF